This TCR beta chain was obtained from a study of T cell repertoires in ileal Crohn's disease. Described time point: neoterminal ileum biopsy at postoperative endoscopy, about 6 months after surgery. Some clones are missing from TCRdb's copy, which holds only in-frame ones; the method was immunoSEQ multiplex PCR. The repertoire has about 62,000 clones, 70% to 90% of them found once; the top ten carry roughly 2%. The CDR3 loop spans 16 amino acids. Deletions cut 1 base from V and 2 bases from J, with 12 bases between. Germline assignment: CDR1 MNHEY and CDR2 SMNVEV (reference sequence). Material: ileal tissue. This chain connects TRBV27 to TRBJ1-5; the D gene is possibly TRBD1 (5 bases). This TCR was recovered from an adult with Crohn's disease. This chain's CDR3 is CASSLYWGGGNQPQHF. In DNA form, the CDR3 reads TGTGCCAGCAGTTTATATTGGGGGGGTGGCAATCAGCCCCAGCATTTT.